This T cell receptor beta chain was obtained from a study of OX40 agonist ivuxolimab in advanced cancers. Study-wide context: Partial responses were recorded for three patients, including one with hepatocellular carcinoma and two with cutaneous melanoma. Study-wide points: Clonal expansion by week 6 occurred in CD4+ and CD8+ blood T cells (at 0.1 to 3.0 mg/kg). Partial responders receiving 0.1-3.0 mg/kg showed among the lowest clonal expansion.

Generated by immunoSEQ multiplex PCR, the TCRdb table keeps only in-frame clones and is missing some. The sample includes some 74,000 clones, around 90% of them seen just once. With regard to this clone: Its antigen is as yet unknown.

Trimming took 2 bases from V and 2 from J; bases not matched to a gene: 13. The CDR3 totals 18 residues. In germline, CDR1 is KGHSH, CDR2 LQKENI. Sequencing used CD4+ or CD8+ T cells sorted from blood, obtained in a trial of the OX40 agonist ivuxolimab. This receptor was taken from an adult with an advanced solid tumor such as melanoma, head and neck, liver or kidney cancer. The chain joins TRBV18 to TRBJ2-3; TRBD1 agrees at 7 bases. The DNA of the CDR3 is TGTGCCAGCTCACCAAGACAGGGAATCATATGGGACACAGATACGCAGTATTTT. Encoded protein: CASSPRQGIIWDTDTQYF.